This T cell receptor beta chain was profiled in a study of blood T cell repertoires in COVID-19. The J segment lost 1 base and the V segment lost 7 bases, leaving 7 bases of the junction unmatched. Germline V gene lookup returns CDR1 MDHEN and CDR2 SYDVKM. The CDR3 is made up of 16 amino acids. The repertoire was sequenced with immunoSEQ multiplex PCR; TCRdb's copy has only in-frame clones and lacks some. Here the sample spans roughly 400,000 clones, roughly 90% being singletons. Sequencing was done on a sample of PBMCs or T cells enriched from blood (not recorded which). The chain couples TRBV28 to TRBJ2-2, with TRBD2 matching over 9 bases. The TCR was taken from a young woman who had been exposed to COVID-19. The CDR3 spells CASIRSGGRNTGELFF. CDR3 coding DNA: TGTGCCAGCATTAGAAGCGGGGGGAGGAACACCGGGGAGCTGTTTTTT.